The 27 T cell receptor gamma chains below all came from one sample that was sequenced in a study of intestinal T cells in coeliac disease. Each case's genomic DNA was extracted from ten roughly 5-µm formalin-fixed paraffin-embedded scrolls. LymphoTrack primers amplified TRG sequences from about 0.2 ug of biopsy DNA. TCRdb called clones from the multiplex PCR reads again using CATT. The repertoire includes under 500 gamma-chain clones, 45% to 65% of them detected once, and around 40% sits in the top ten. The sequencing sample was made of a duodenal biopsy. Receptors originate from a human donor who served as a control with a normal duodenal biopsy, not a healthy volunteer.

The rearrangement joins TRGV3 to TRGJP1. Unmatched junction bases numbered 7, after V lost 6 bases and J lost 6 bases. CDR3 length: 13 residues. CDR1 VTNTFY and CDR2 YDVSTARD come from the germline V gene (reference sequence). CDR3 amino acids: CATWNISGWFKIF. The CDR3 DNA follows: TGTGCCACCTGGAATATCTCTGGTTGGTTCAAGATATTT.

The J gene is TRGJ1 or TRGJ2, the V gene TRGV4. Trimming removed 12 bases from V and 10 bases from J; junction bases left unmatched: 15. The germline V gene has CDR1 EGSTGY and CDR2 YDSYTSSV. This CDR3 comprises 11 residues. DNA for the CDR3: TGTGCCTACCTGGGACGGGCCAAGAAACTCTTT. The encoded protein is CAYLGRAKKLF.

About this clone itself: At one of its ends the junction is not consistent with the germline gene, which may arise from a read error. The J gene is TRGJ1 or TRGJ2, the V gene TRGV9. The germline gives CDR1 GITISATS, CDR2 ISYDGTV (reference sequence). The CDR3 is made up of 11 amino acids. The CDR3, as DNA: TGTGCCTTGCGGGAGGGGTTTAAGAAACTCTTT. Its translation is CALREGFKKLF.

This clone was counted a single time. This sequence joins TRGV3 and TRGJ1 or TRGJ2. Germline CDR1 VTNTFY, CDR2 YDVSTARD (reference sequence). This CDR3 contains 10 residues. After removal of 3 bases from V and 10 bases from J, the junction contained 3 bases not matched to a gene. The CDR3 protein is CATWDGKKLF. Here the CDR3 DNA reads TGTGCCACCTGGGACGGGAAGAAACTCTTT.

This clone was seen more than once but under ten times. The chain is built from TRGV2 and TRGJ1 or TRGJ2. The germline V gene encodes CDR1 EGSNGY and CDR2 YDSYNSKV. This CDR3 comprises 12 residues. V lost 5 bases to trimming and J lost 8 bases; unmatched junction nucleotides: 9. The CDR3 loop reads CATWGRVNKKLF. The CDR3 DNA reads as TGTGCCACCTGGGGACGGGTTAATAAGAAACTCTTT.

As to this clone: Sequence at one end of the junction differs from germline and may be a read error. The genes are TRGV9 and TRGJ1 or TRGJ2. There are 13 residues in the CDR3. Germline V lookup: CDR1 GITISATS, CDR2 ISYDGTV (reference sequence). The CDR3 region is CALREVANYKKLF. CDR3 nucleotide sequence: TGTGCCTTGCGGGAGGTTGCGAATTATAAGAAACTCTTT.

The J gene is TRGJP1, the V gene TRGV2. CDR1 and CDR2 from the germline V gene are EGSNGY and YDSYNSKV. The V gene end was trimmed by 0 bases and the J gene end by 2 bases; junction bases not matched to a gene: 21. The CDR3 is 21 amino acids. DNA of the CDR3: TGTGCCACCTGGGACGGGCGTTTAGACCCCAACTCTAGAACCACTGGTTGGTTCAAGATATTT. Amino acids: CATWDGRLDPNSRTTGWFKIF.

This clone is hyperexpanded (1% or more) in the sample. In the same sample, other DNA sequences code for this CDR3. This chain links TRGV4 with TRGJP1. The CDR3 runs to 14 residues. Looked up from germline, CDR1 is EGSTGY and CDR2 is YDSYTSSV. V was clipped by 5 bases and J by 0 bases; unmatched bases: 3. This CDR3 is CATWAHTTGWFKIF. CDR3 sequence (DNA): TGTGCCACCTGGGCCCATACCACTGGTTGGTTCAAGATATTT.

V is TRGV3 and J is TRGJ1 or TRGJ2. Germline V gene sequence: CDR1 VTNTFY, CDR2 YDVSTARD (reference sequence). The V and J ends lost 0 bases and 6 bases, in that order; junction bases with no gene match: 11. The CDR3 sequence is 15 residues long. The CDR3 region is CATWDRSGRAYKKLF. The CDR3 DNA follows: TGTGCCACCTGGGACAGGTCGGGACGGGCTTATAAGAAACTCTTT.

This clone came up once. V and J are TRGV2 and TRGJP2. The CDR3 spans 16 residues. CDR1 is EGSNGY, CDR2 YDSYNSKV, per germline. After removal of 0 bases from V and 3 bases from J, the junction contained 7 bases not matched to a gene. Here the CDR3 reads CATWDGIGGSDWIKTF. The CDR3 nucleotides read TGTGCCACCTGGGACGGGATCGGGGGTAGTGATTGGATCAAGACGTTT.

Of note for this clone: The protein in TCRdb stems from a much larger clone and differs at residue 5 from this DNA's translation, likely a read error; here the protein is translated from the DNA. The J gene is TRGJ1 or TRGJ2, the V gene TRGV4. Germline lookup yields CDR1 EGSTGY and CDR2 YDSYTSSV. V was clipped by 5 bases and J by 4 bases; unmatched bases: 8. This CDR3 spans 13 amino acids. In DNA form, the CDR3 reads TGTGCCACCTGGGGTGAGGGCTATTATAAGAAACTCTTT. Translated: CATWGEGYYKKLF.

The chain couples TRGV2 to TRGJ1 or TRGJ2. The CDR3 consists of 14 residues. Germline V gene lookup returns CDR1 EGSNGY and CDR2 YDSYNSKV. V was pared by 2 bases and J by 9 bases, with 13 bases of the junction left unmatched. The CDR3 DNA is TGTGCCACCTGGGACGTTTCTTTAAGGGGTAAGAAACTCTTT. This codes for CATWDVSLRGKKLF.

The gene calls are TRGV9 and TRGJ1 or TRGJ2. The CDR3 is made up of 13 amino acids. Trimming took 5 bases from V and 7 from J; bases not matched to a gene: 11. Germline values: CDR1 GITISATS, CDR2 ISYDGTV (reference sequence). The CDR3 loop is CALWGGVGYKKLF. The CDR3 nucleotides read TGTGCCTTGTGGGGAGGTGTGGGGTATAAGAAACTCTTT.

In this sample, this clone turned up a few times. A much larger clone is a single base away; this may be a read error. This sample includes further DNA sequences coding for the same CDR3. The rearrangement links TRGV2 to TRGJP2. CDR1 is EGSNGY, CDR2 YDSYNSKV, per germline. This CDR3 has 16 residues. DNA for the CDR3: TGTGCCACCTGGGACGGGACTAATAGCAGTGATTGGATCAAGACGTTT. This gives the protein CATWDGTNSSDWIKTF.

As concerns this clone: TCRdb's entry gives the protein of a much larger clone, which mismatches this DNA's translation at residue 11, likely from a read error; the protein reported here is translated from the DNA. The chain combines TRGV10 with TRGJ1 or TRGJ2. TRGV10 is an ORF, and what it does is uncertain. CDR3 length: 14 residues. The CDR3 sequence: CAAWAKLNYYRKLF. CDR3 in DNA: TGTGCTGCGTGGGCCAAACTGAATTATTATAGGAAACTCTTT.

This clone was recorded a few times. The J gene is TRGJ1 or TRGJ2, the V gene TRGV9. V lost 12 bases and J lost 4; bases outside the gene matches: 15. Germline CDR1 and CDR2: GITISATS and ISYDGTV (reference sequence). The CDR3 extends over 13 amino acids. CDR3: CALVGGAYYKKLF. CDR3 in DNA: TGTGCCCTTGTGGGAGGTGCATATTATAAGAAACTCTTT.

The chain couples TRGV11 to TRGJ1 or TRGJ2. TRGV11 is an ORF, and what it does is uncertain. The junction had 6 bases not matched to a gene; V was cut back by 7 bases and J by 0 bases. This CDR3 spans 14 amino acids. As DNA, the CDR3 is TGTGCCTGCTGGATAGCACTGAATTATTATAAGAAACTCTTT. Residues: CACWIALNYYKKLF.

This chain joins TRGV8 and TRGJ1 or TRGJ2. Germline trimming cut 3 bases from V and 6 bases from J; bases unmatched to any gene: 5. The CDR3 has 12 amino acids. CDR1 and CDR2 (germline): VENAVY, YDSYNSRV. The CDR3, as DNA: TGTGCCACCTGGGATCAGGTTTATAAGAAACTCTTT. This sequence encodes CATWDQVYKKLF.

The chain is built from TRGV4 and TRGJ1 or TRGJ2. Trimming cost V 12 bases and J 7 bases; bases outside gene matches: 15. The CDR3 is made up of 12 amino acids. The V gene's germline CDR1 is EGSTGY and CDR2 YDSYTSSV. The CDR3 here is CAYLGPRYKKLF. Here the CDR3 DNA reads TGTGCCTACCTGGGACCGAGGTATAAGAAACTCTTT.

This chain connects TRGV3 to TRGJ1 or TRGJ2. The CDR3 length is 15 residues. Per the germline V gene, CDR1 is VTNTFY and CDR2 is YDVSTARD (reference sequence). V shed 1 base, J shed 6 bases, and the junction held 12 bases outside the gene matches. CDR3 residues: CATWDSRDGAYKKLF. For the CDR3, the DNA is TGTGCCACCTGGGACAGTCGGGACGGGGCTTATAAGAAACTCTTT.

The chain couples TRGV3 to TRGJ1 or TRGJ2. The CDR3 runs to 12 residues. The junction had 10 bases not matched to a gene; V was cut back by 10 bases and J by 4 bases. Germline V gene sequence: CDR1 VTNTFY, CDR2 YDVSTARD (reference sequence). The CDR3 loop is CATGHTYYKKLF. DNA for the CDR3: TGTGCCACTGGACATACGTATTATAAGAAACTCTTT.

This clone is hyperexpanded in the sample. Other DNA sequences in the sample encode the same CDR3. This chain links TRGV2 with TRGJP2. The CDR3 runs to 14 residues. V shed 1 base, J shed 6 bases, and the junction held 5 bases outside the gene matches. Germline V CDR1 and CDR2: EGSNGY, YDSYNSKV. In DNA form, the CDR3 reads TGTGCCACCTGGGACGGCGCCTGTGATTGGATCAAGACGTTT. Translating it yields CATWDGACDWIKTF.

This clone has a handful of counts. The chain is built from TRGV8 and TRGJ1 or TRGJ2. Germline CDR1 reads VENAVY; CDR2 reads YDSYNSRV. The CDR3 contains 9 residues. The CDR3 DNA sequence: TGTGCACCTGGGTTCCCTAAACTCTTT. Residues: CAPGFPKLF.

The chain joins TRGV5P to TRGJ1 or TRGJ2. TRGV5P constitutes a pseudogene. The CDR3 has 13 amino acids. The CDR3 loop is CATWGHTYYKKLF. The CDR3 coding sequence is TGTGCCACCTGGGGACATACGTATTATAAGAAACTCTTT.

Points on this clone: TCRdb lists the protein of a much larger clone for this DNA, which differs at residue 3, so this is likely a read error; the protein given here is translated from the DNA itself. The J gene is TRGJP1, the V gene TRGV2. Germline CDR1 is EGSNGY and CDR2 is YDSYNSKV. CDR3 length: 16 amino acids. CDR3 coding DNA: TGTGCCGCCTGGGACGGGAACCCTACCACTGGTTGGTTCAAGATATTT. Translated: CAAWDGNPTTGWFKIF.

This chain joins TRGV3 and TRGJ1 or TRGJ2. Germline V lookup: CDR1 VTNTFY, CDR2 YDVSTARD (reference sequence). Trimming removed 12 bases from V and 3 bases from J; junction bases left unmatched: 17. This CDR3 is 14 amino acids long. The CDR3 protein is CADLGQALYYKKLF. CDR3 sequence (DNA): TGTGCCGACCTGGGACAGGCCCTTTATTATAAGAAACTCTTT.

The CDR3 DNA follows: TGTGCTGCGTGGGATTATGGCACTGGTTGGTTCAAGATATTT. Amino acids: CAAWDYGTGWFKIF. The chain uses TRGV10 and TRGJP1. TRGV10 is an ORF; its function is uncertain. The CDR3 extends over 14 amino acids. The V segment lost 8 bases and the J segment 4 bases; nucleotides outside the gene matches: 8.